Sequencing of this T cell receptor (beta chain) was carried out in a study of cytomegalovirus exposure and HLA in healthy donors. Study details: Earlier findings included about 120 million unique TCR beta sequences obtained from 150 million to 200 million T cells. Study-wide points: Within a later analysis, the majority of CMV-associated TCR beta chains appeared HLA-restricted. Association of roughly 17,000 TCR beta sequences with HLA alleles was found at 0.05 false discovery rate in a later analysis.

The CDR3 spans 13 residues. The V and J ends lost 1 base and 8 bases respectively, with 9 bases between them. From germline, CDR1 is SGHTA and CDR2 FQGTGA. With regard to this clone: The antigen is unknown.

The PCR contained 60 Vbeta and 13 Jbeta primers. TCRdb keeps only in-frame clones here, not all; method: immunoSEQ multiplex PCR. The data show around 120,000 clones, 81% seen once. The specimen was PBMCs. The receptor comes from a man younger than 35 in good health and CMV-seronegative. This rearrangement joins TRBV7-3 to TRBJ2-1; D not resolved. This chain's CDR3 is CASSLRGGDEQFF. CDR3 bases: TGTGCCAGCAGCTTAAGAGGTGGCGATGAGCAGTTCTTC.